This T cell receptor (beta chain) was identified during a study of T-cell memory formation after mild COVID-19. V lost 3 bases to trimming and J lost 2 bases; unmatched junction nucleotides: 11. CDR3 size: 19 residues. TCRdb independently ran MiXCR on the 5' RACE reads; one entry per CDR3 protein. The sample consists of about 140,000 distinct CDR3 sequences, more than 13% of them appearing once. The sequence was obtained from an adult woman who had mild COVID-19 (a few samples of this study predate the infection). Cell type and time point are not known. Sample: PBMCs or a T cell subset sorted from them (not recorded which). This chain uses TRBV12-3 or TRBV12-4 with TRBJ2-1; 12 bases are shared with TRBD1. The CDR3 sequence: CASSLAWDRGLGAYNEQFF. CDR3 in DNA: TGTGCCAGCAGTTTGGCGTGGGACAGGGGGCTGGGGGCCTACAATGAGCAGTTCTTC.